This is a list of T cell receptor beta chains from one sample in a study of T cells in Graves' hyperthyroidism and ophthalmopathy. TCRdb analysed the multiplex PCR reads with MiXCR anew, one entry per CDR3 protein. This sample has 530,000 or so distinct CDR3 sequences, with over 15% found just once. The sequencing sample was made of blood. These receptors came from a woman between 18 and 29 years old with Graves' ophthalmopathy. Each CDR3 is given with its conserved first and last residue. The D gene is left open where the match is weak. The size of a clone is reported for some rows only, either as once, few or many, or as a class for expanded clones.

v_call: TRBV30
j_call: TRBJ1-1
d_call: TRBD1
clone_size: many
cdr3_aa: CAWSVLRTGGLNTEAFF
cdr3_nt: TGTGCCTGGAGTGTACTAAGGACAGGGGGTTTGAACACTGAAGCTTTCTTT

v_call: TRBV28
j_call: TRBJ2-5
d_call: -
clone_size: -
cdr3_aa: CASSLSTGWETQYF
cdr3_nt: TGTGCCAGCAGTTTAAGTACGGGTTGGGAGACCCAGTACTTC

v_call: TRBV6-2/TRBV6-3
j_call: TRBJ1-2
d_call: -
clone_size: few
cdr3_aa: CASSGGGGSGYGYTF
cdr3_nt: TGTGCCAGCAGCGGAGGGGGGGGCTCTGGCTATGGCTACACCTTC

v_call: TRBV29-1
j_call: TRBJ2-3
d_call: TRBD1
clone_size: few
cdr3_aa: CSVDLRQGADTQYF
cdr3_nt: TGCAGCGTTGATCTGCGACAGGGGGCGGATACGCAGTATTTT

v_call: TRBV20-1
j_call: TRBJ2-5
d_call: TRBD2
clone_size: few
cdr3_aa: CSAHSGGKQETQYF
cdr3_nt: TGCAGTGCCCATAGCGGGGGGAAGCAAGAGACCCAGTACTTC

v_call: TRBV20-1
j_call: TRBJ2-7
d_call: -
clone_size: few
cdr3_aa: CSARDLHEQYF
cdr3_nt: TGCAGTGCTAGAGATCTTCACGAGCAGTACTTC

v_call: TRBV28
j_call: TRBJ2-7
d_call: -
clone_size: many
cdr3_aa: CASSFQLSPNRTYEQYF
cdr3_nt: TGTGCCAGCAGTTTTCAGTTAAGCCCAAACAGAACCTACGAGCAGTACTTC

v_call: TRBV12-3/TRBV12-4
j_call: TRBJ1-1
d_call: -
clone_size: -
cdr3_aa: CASRSYNKNTEAFF
cdr3_nt: TGTGCCAGCAGGTCGTACAACAAGAACACTGAAGCATTCTTT

v_call: TRBV12-3/TRBV12-4
j_call: TRBJ1-2
d_call: -
clone_size: few
cdr3_aa: CASSPGRGGYGYTF
cdr3_nt: TGTGCCAGCAGTCCCGGGAGGGGTGGGTATGGCTACACCTTC

v_call: TRBV27
j_call: TRBJ2-2
d_call: TRBD2
clone_size: many
cdr3_aa: CASRTRGLAGVGGELFF
cdr3_nt: TGTGCCAGCCGAACTAGGGGACTAGCGGGAGTTGGCGGGGAGCTGTTTTTT

v_call: TRBV2
j_call: TRBJ1-2
d_call: -
clone_size: many
cdr3_aa: CASSPDPPTGGYTF
cdr3_nt: TGTGCCAGCAGTCCAGATCCCCCTACGGGGGGCTACACCTTC